This T cell receptor beta chain comes out of a study of cytomegalovirus exposure and HLA in healthy donors. PCR involved 60 Vbeta and 13 Jbeta primers. Only in-frame clones appear in the TCRdb table, and some are missing; sequencing was by immunoSEQ multiplex PCR. The sample lists around 120,000 clones; around 70% were seen once. Study-level findings and limits: Association of about 17,000 TCR beta sequences with HLA alleles was found at 0.05 false discovery rate in a later analysis.

This clone was seen a handful of times. Its antigen is not known. Sample: PBMCs. The receptor's source is a human donor in good health.

The CDR3 nucleotides are TGTGCCAGCAGCTTCTTGGGGCAGGGCGGCAATGAGCAGTTCTTC. Protein: CASSFLGQGGNEQFF. The chain couples TRBV11-2 to TRBJ2-1, with a weak D call TRBD1 (5 bases). Germline CDR1 reads SGHAT; CDR2 reads FQNNGV. Trimming took off 3 bases at V and 6 bases at J, with 15 bases between the two ends. This CDR3 is 15 amino acids long.